The 8 T cell receptor beta chains below all came from one sample that was sequenced in a study of T cells after yellow fever vaccination (dated by TCRdb to between 2018 and 2021). Receptor libraries were prepared by 5' RACE. Sequencing relied on an Illumina NovaSeq 6000. Through fastp at Q25 and MiXCR, TCRdb rebuilt clones from the public reads, retaining in-frame beta chains. Duplicate CDR3 protein sequences are folded into a single record with the most common DNA and genes. For this sample there are 95,000 to 100,000 distinct CDR3 sequences; approximately 6.3% appear just once. Jointly, the top ten make up about 38% of the sample. The treatment or condition label on this specimen signifies: live attenuated yellow fever vaccine strain. The material sequenced was CD8+ T cells sorted from PBMCs, taken 10 days after the yellow fever booster vaccination. These receptors originate from a man younger than 35 who received the YFV17D yellow fever vaccine.

This clonotype was observed at least ten times. The chain is built from TRBV3-1 and TRBJ2-1; 8 bases align to TRBD2. Unmatched junction bases numbered 8, after V lost 4 bases and J lost 0 bases. CDR1 and CDR2 (germline): LGHDT, YNNKEL (reference sequence). The CDR3 covers 17 residues. CDR3 nucleotides: TGTGCCAGCAGCCTTTTCCCAGCGGGGGCCTCCTACAATGAGCAGTTCTTC. It codes for CASSLFPAGASYNEQFF.

The rearrangement joins TRBV3-1 to TRBJ2-7; possible D gene TRBD1, 7 bases. V was clipped by 6 bases and J by 2 bases, with 26 bases between them. This CDR3 has 18 amino acids. Germline assignment: CDR1 LGHDT and CDR2 YNNKEL (reference sequence). Here the CDR3 reads CASSPYPIPGGIPYEQYF. The CDR3 DNA reads as TGTGCCAGCAGTCCATACCCAATCCCAGGGGGGATACCCTACGAGCAGTACTTC.

The chain is built from TRBV12-3 or TRBV12-4 and TRBJ1-4; D is uncertain. The CDR3 loop spans 15 amino acids. The ends were cut back, 5 bases at V and 3 bases at J, with 13 bases in the middle. CDR3 bases: TGTGCCAGCAGTCCCCGAGAGGGAGCTAATGAAAAACTGTTTTTT. Protein: CASSPREGANEKLFF.

The table lists this clonotype with a few counts. The chain carries TRBV7-3 and TRBJ2-1; possible D gene TRBD2, 6 bases. The length of the CDR3 is 13 residues. Between the trimmed V and J ends, which lost 5 bases and 5 bases, there was a span of 10 bases. Germline CDR1 reads SGHTA; CDR2 reads FQGTGA. The CDR3 reads CASSRLGDNEQFF. CDR3 sequence (DNA): TGTGCCAGCAGCAGACTAGGTGACAATGAGCAGTTCTTC. Looking up the rest from reference TRBV7-3 and TRBJ2-1 gives the full variable domain: GAGVSQTPSNKVTEKGKYVELRCDPISGHTALYWYRQSLGQGPEFLIYFQGTGAADDSGLPNDRFFAVRPEGSVSTLKIQRTERGDSAVYLCASSRLGDNEQFFGPGTRLTVL.

This clonotype was detected a few times. V is TRBV4-1 and J is TRBJ2-2; 11 bases are a match to TRBD2. Germline V gene sequence: CDR1 MGHRA, CDR2 YSYEKL. This CDR3 contains 17 residues. V gave up 4 bases and J gave up 5 bases; unmatched junction bases: 9. The CDR3 nucleotides read TGCGCCAGCAGCCCCTCCGGGTCTAGCGGGGGGACCGGGGAGCTGTTTTTT. This codes for CASSPSGSSGGTGELFF.

This clonotype was picked up many times. The chain has TRBV5-1 and TRBJ2-1; tentatively, D is TRBD1 (6 bases). V lost 1 base, J lost 6 bases, and 11 bases lay in between. Germline V gives CDR1 SGHRS, CDR2 YFSETQ. There are 14 residues in the CDR3. CDR3 in DNA: TGCGCCAGCAGCTTGATGGGGACAAGCAATGAGCAGTTCTTC. It specifies CASSLMGTSNEQFF.

This clonotype has a handful of counts. The rearrangement joins TRBV4-1 to TRBJ1-5, with no clear D. Germline CDR1 MGHRA, CDR2 YSYEKL. V lost 3 bases and J lost 0, with 6 bases in between. The CDR3 contains 14 residues. The CDR3 nucleotides read TGCGCCAGCAGCCAGCCTGATAGCAATCAGCCCCAGCATTTT. As protein: CASSQPDSNQPQHF.

This clonotype was observed a few times. This chain links TRBV25-1 with TRBJ2-7; TRBD1 might be the D (6 bases). V dropped 4 bases and J dropped 2 bases, with 6 bases sitting between them. Germline V gene data show CDR1 as MGHDK and CDR2 as SYGVNS. The CDR3 covers 12 residues. CDR3 loop: CASSGDTYEQYF. The CDR3 coding sequence is TGTGCCAGCAGTGGGGACACCTACGAGCAGTACTTC.